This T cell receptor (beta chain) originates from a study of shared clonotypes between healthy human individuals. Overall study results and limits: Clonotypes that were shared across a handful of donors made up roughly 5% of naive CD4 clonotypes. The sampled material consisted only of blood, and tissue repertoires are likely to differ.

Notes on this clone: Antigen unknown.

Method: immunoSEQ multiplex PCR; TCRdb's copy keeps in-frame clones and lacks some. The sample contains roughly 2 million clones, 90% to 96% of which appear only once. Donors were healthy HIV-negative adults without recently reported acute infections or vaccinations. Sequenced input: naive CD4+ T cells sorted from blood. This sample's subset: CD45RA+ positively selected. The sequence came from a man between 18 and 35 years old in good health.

The CDR3 region is CASSLRTGEGQPQHF. DNA of the CDR3: TGTGCCAGCAGCTTAAGGACAGGGGAGGGTCAGCCCCAGCATTTT. The chain combines TRBV7-8 with TRBJ1-5; the match to TRBD1 covers 9 bases. Trimming took 2 bases from V and 6 from J; bases not matched to a gene: 5. This CDR3 contains 15 residues. Germline CDR1 reads SGHVS; CDR2 reads FQNEAQ.